Shown below are 7 T cell receptor beta chains from a single sample sequenced in a study of Ad26.COV2.S vaccination and SARS-CoV-2 variants. Repertoires were generated with immunoSEQ multiplex PCR, while TCRdb's copy carries only in-frame clones and drops some. This sample carries more than 300,000 clones, approximately 90% of them seen once, and the ten largest clones take approximately 4.5%. Treatment of the sample: roughly 19 received Ad26.COV2.S at low or high dose, single or two shots; about 5 received placebo; per-sample allocation not given. Material that was analyzed had been drawn on day 63 after the first vaccine or placebo injection. The material sequenced was peripheral blood, taken in a trial of Ad26.COV2.S vaccine versus placebo. The receptors here all came from a person between 18 and 65 years old who received the Ad26.COV2.S COVID-19 vaccine or a placebo.

The chain couples TRBV7-2 to TRBJ2-3; 8 nucleotides line up with TRBD2. Per germline, CDR1 SGHTA and CDR2 FQGNSA. The V and J ends lost 4 bases and 4 bases, in that order; junction bases with no gene match: 7. The length of the CDR3 is 15 residues. This CDR3 is CASSSQRGRSDTQYF. The CDR3, as DNA: TGTGCCAGCAGCTCTCAGCGGGGGAGGTCAGATACGCAGTATTTT.

This chain links TRBV5-1 with TRBJ2-1; 9 bases are shared with TRBD1. J was trimmed by 2 bases and V by 5 bases; bases with no gene match: 8. This CDR3 spans 16 amino acids. CDR1 SGHRS and CDR2 YFSETQ come from the germline V gene. The CDR3 DNA reads as TGCGCCAGCAGTTACTCGGACAGGGGCCCCTACAATGAGCAGTTCTTC. It is translated as CASSYSDRGPYNEQFF. Supplemented by reference TRBV5-1 and TRBJ2-1, the full variable domain reads KAGVTQTPRYLIKTRGQQVTLSCSPISGHRSVSWYQQTPGQGLQFLFEYFSETQRNKGNFPGRFSGRQFSNSRSEMNVSTLELGDSALYLCASSYSDRGPYNEQFFGPGTRLTVL.

The chain uses TRBV29-1 and TRBJ1-1; tentatively, D is TRBD1 (5 bases). CDR3 length: 13 amino acids. Germline values: CDR1 SQVTM, CDR2 ANQGSEA. V dropped 6 bases and J dropped 0 bases, with 11 bases sitting between them. CDR3 nucleotide sequence: TGCAGCGTCCTCGGGGGAATGAACACTGAAGCTTTCTTT. Protein product: CSVLGGMNTEAFF.

The CDR3 is CASGLAGPSYNEQFF. The CDR3 nucleotides read TGTGCCAGCGGGCTAGCGGGACCTTCCTACAATGAGCAGTTCTTC. The chain recombines TRBV25-1 with TRBJ2-1; TRBD2 agrees at 9 bases. The V and J ends lost 8 bases and 1 base, in that order; junction bases with no gene match: 6. Germline CDR1 reads MGHDK; CDR2 reads SYGVNS. The CDR3 is 15 residues long. Drawing the rest from reference TRBV25-1 and TRBJ2-1, the complete variable domain is EADIYQTPRYLVIGTGKKITLECSQTMGHDKMYWYQQDPGMELHLIHYSYGVNSTEKGDLSSESTVSRIRTEHFPLTLESARPSHTSQYLCASGLAGPSYNEQFFGPGTRLTVL.

The chain links TRBV9 to TRBJ2-1, with TRBD1 identical over 7 bases. After removal of 3 bases from V and 1 base from J, the junction contained 1 base not matched to a gene. Germline V gives CDR1 SGDLS, CDR2 YYNGEE. CDR3 length: 14 amino acids. CDR3 coding DNA: TGTGCCAGCAGCGGGACAGGTTCCTACAATGAGCAGTTCTTC. The encoded protein is CASSGTGSYNEQFF.

The chain carries TRBV6-5 and TRBJ2-1, with 9 bases matching TRBD2. The CDR3 length is 15 residues. The V gene end was trimmed by 5 bases and the J gene end by 2 bases; junction bases not matched to a gene: 4. Germline-derived CDR1 and CDR2 are MNHEY and SVGAGI. The CDR3 DNA reads TGTGCCAGCAGTACCCTAGCGGGGACCTACAATGAGCAGTTCTTC. It yields the protein CASSTLAGTYNEQFF.

V and J are TRBV4-3 and TRBJ1-2; D is possibly TRBD1 (5 bases). Germline V gene data show CDR1 as LGHNA and CDR2 as YSLEER. The CDR3 runs 13 residues. Trimming pared 0 bases from V and 8 bases from J, leaving 10 bases between. This CDR3 reads CASSQESGFGYTF. The CDR3 DNA sequence: TGCGCCAGCAGCCAAGAGTCAGGGTTCGGCTACACCTTC.